This T cell receptor (beta chain) was obtained from a study of Graves' ophthalmopathy and Graves' hyperthyroidism. The sample holds many counts of this clonotype. Germline V CDR1 and CDR2: DFQATT, SNEGSKA (reference sequence). CDR3 length: 12 residues. V was pared by 2 bases and J by 3 bases, with 7 bases between. Moderate-to-severe activity, CAS ≥3, NOSPECS ≥4 and duration under 3 months were recorded for donors with ophthalmopathy. Other autoimmune diseases, uncontrolled infections, pregnancy or lactation ruled patients out of participation. Serum thyroxine and TRAb, along with clinical symptoms, thyroid ultrasound and orbital computed tomography, were what diagnosis relied on. Someone took the PBMCs out of less than 11 ml of fresh peripheral blood. CDR3 regions of TCR beta were amplified from RNA transcripts. After a first-round RT-PCR with HTBI primers, a second-round multiplex PCR was run. TCRdb ran MiXCR on the multiplex PCR reads and lists one entry per CDR3 protein. In the table there are some 150,000 distinct CDR3 sequences, under 45% of which are singletons.

This sequence originates from a man in his thirties or forties with Graves' ophthalmopathy. The sequencing input was peripheral blood. The J gene is TRBJ2-5, the V gene TRBV20-1; D is unresolved. This CDR3 is CSARIGEETQYF. CDR3 DNA: TGCAGTGCTAGAATAGGCGAAGAGACCCAGTACTTC.